This T cell receptor (beta chain) came from a study of T cell repertoires in cytomegalovirus infection. Across the whole study: Through public TCR beta signatures, both CMV infection and matching HLA type were indicated.

This clonotype was seen only a few times. Its antigen is not known. Germline assignment: CDR1 SGHAT and CDR2 FQNNGV. The CDR3 is 14 amino acids. V was clipped by 2 bases and J by 5 bases, with 7 bases between them. From the reads, TCRdb called clonotypes with MiXCR, one entry per CDR3 protein. The table has some 480,000 distinct CDR3 sequences, around 30% seen once; the top ten hold around a sixth. The source was cultured PBMCs, collected from culture after CMV antigen stimulation. This TCR derives from a human donor in good health (CMV status not recorded). Some clones in this sample may be carry-over from other donors' samples. The chain has TRBV11-2 and TRBJ1-6; D possibly corresponds to TRBD1 (6 bases). The CDR3 here is CASSLRGNNSPLHF. DNA for the CDR3: TGTGCCAGCAGCTTAAGGGGGAATAATTCACCCCTCCACTTT.